The 7 T cell receptor beta chains below all came from one sample that was sequenced in a study of shared T cell receptors in the human thymus. Profiled with immunoSEQ multiplex PCR; TCRdb holds only in-frame clones, not every one. Of 550,000 to 800,000 clones detected, roughly 88% appear once; the ten largest clones hold approximately 0.01%. This same sample was also part of a study on human thymus T cells.

Sequencing used thymocytes. The receptors originated from a girl in the first two years of life with a congenital heart defect.

The chain employs TRBV4-1 and TRBJ2-5; 16 positions agree with TRBD2. The CDR3 is made up of 18 amino acids. Germline V gives CDR1 MGHRA, CDR2 YSYEKL. Trimming removed 1 base from V and 1 base from J; junction bases left unmatched: 3. The CDR3 is CASSQAGTSGGAQETQYF. In nucleotides, the CDR3 is TGCGCCAGCAGCCAAGCCGGGACTAGCGGGGGGGCCCAAGAGACCCAGTACTTC.

In its sample, this clone was seen once. This chain joins TRBV7-6 and TRBJ2-1, with D unclear. Trimming took off 1 base at V and 3 bases at J, with 7 bases between the two ends. CDR3 length: 14 amino acids. The germline CDR1 and CDR2 sequences are SGHVS and FNYEAQ. The chain's CDR3 is CASSLGADYNEQFF. In nucleotides, the CDR3 is TGTGCCAGCAGCTTAGGGGCAGACTACAATGAGCAGTTCTTC.

The chain recombines TRBV29-1 with TRBJ1-2; the D gene is possibly TRBD1 (5 bases). V was pared by 6 bases and J by 6 bases, with 26 bases between. CDR1 and CDR2 (germline): SQVTM, ANQGSEA. The CDR3 length is 16 residues. Written as DNA, the CDR3 is TGCAGCGTGGAACTGTTACCGGGACTTAGGGGCGATGGCTACACCTTC. Its translation: CSVELLPGLRGDGYTF.

This chain connects TRBV7-6 to TRBJ1-1; 7 nucleotides agree with TRBD1. V shed 4 bases and J 0 bases; nucleotides not matched to a gene: 2. CDR3 length: 14 amino acids. Germline assignment: CDR1 SGHVS and CDR2 FNYEAQ. CDR3 protein: CASSSGTVNTEAFF. CDR3 sequence (DNA): TGTGCCAGCAGCTCAGGGACAGTGAACACTGAAGCTTTCTTT.

This clone was picked up one time. The chain employs TRBV13 and TRBJ1-2; D uncertain. CDR1 is PRHDT and CDR2 is FYEKMQ in the germline V gene (reference sequence). The V end was cut by 5 bases, the J end by 2 bases, with 15 bases between. This CDR3 is 15 amino acids long. In DNA form, the CDR3 reads TGTGCCAGCAGCCACCGCGGGATCATGAACTATGGCTACACCTTC. Its protein product is CASSHRGIMNYGYTF.

The rearrangement joins TRBV5-1 to TRBJ2-7, with 8 bases matching TRBD1. Per germline, CDR1 SGHRS and CDR2 YFSETQ. The CDR3 is 12 residues long. J was trimmed by 6 bases and V by 3 bases; bases with no gene match: 2. CDR3 nucleotides: TGCGCCAGCAGCTGGACAGGGTTCGAGCAGTACTTC. Residues: CASSWTGFEQYF. Variable domain in full (rest from reference TRBV5-1 and TRBJ2-7): KAGVTQTPRYLIKTRGQQVTLSCSPISGHRSVSWYQQTPGQGLQFLFEYFSETQRNKGNFPGRFSGRQFSNSRSEMNVSTLELGDSALYLCASSWTGFEQYFGPGTRLTVT.

V gene TRBV7-3 combines with J gene TRBJ1-1; D gene uncertain. V lost 0 bases, J lost 6 bases, and 17 bases lay in between. Germline V gene data show CDR1 as SGHTA and CDR2 as FQGTGA. The CDR3 is 16 amino acids. CDR3 bases: TGTGCCAGCAGCTTAACCCACGGAGAGCCCCCCGCTGAAGCTTTCTTT. It translates to CASSLTHGEPPAEAFF.